Shown below are 4 T cell receptor beta chains from a single sample sequenced in a study of blood T cells in healthy people across ages. Alongside a J-beta primer mix, a sample-barcoded 5' primer served in a second PCR lasting roughly 6 to 11 cycles. From the 5' RACE reads, TCRdb called clonotypes with MiXCR, one entry per CDR3 protein. The table lists about 640,000 distinct CDR3 sequences, approximately 59% of them singletons. Sequencing was performed on blood. Source of these receptors: a man aged 55 to 70 in good health.

The chain employs TRBV6-5 and TRBJ1-4; no reliable D call. Germline lookup yields CDR1 MNHEY and CDR2 SVGAGI. The CDR3 totals 15 residues. V was pared by 0 bases and J by 5 bases, with 10 bases between. The DNA of the CDR3 is TGTGCCAGCAGTTACTCCGAACAGCCGAATGAAAAACTGTTTTTT. Protein sequence: CASSYSEQPNEKLFF.

There are a few counts of this clonotype. The chain couples TRBV11-2 to TRBJ2-7; D is unresolved. The J call may be in error: the DNA end matches TRBJ2-5 better. The CDR3 is 14 amino acids. Per germline, CDR1 SGHAT and CDR2 FQNNGV. The chain's CDR3 is CASSFDSVKWTQYF. The CDR3 bases are TGTGCCAGCAGCTTTGACTCAGTTAAGTGGACCCAGTACTTC.

The chain combines TRBV20-1 with TRBJ2-1; 7 nucleotides line up with TRBD2. The germline V gene encodes CDR1 DFQATT and CDR2 SNEGSKA (reference sequence). The V segment lost 3 bases and the J segment 2 bases; nucleotides outside the gene matches: 7. CDR3 length: 15 residues. In nucleotides, the CDR3 is TGCAGTGCTAGCCCGACGGGGGGTCCCTACAATGAGCAGTTCTTC. Protein sequence: CSASPTGGPYNEQFF.

The chain uses TRBV7-9 and TRBJ1-6; perhaps TRBD1 as D (5 bases). V lost 8 bases to trimming and J lost 4 bases, with 12 bases between them. The CDR3 has 14 amino acids. CDR1 is SEHNR and CDR2 is FQNEAQ in the germline V gene (reference sequence). The CDR3 DNA follows: TGTGCCAGCCGTTTGACAGAGTATAATTCACCCCTCCACTTT. It translates to CASRLTEYNSPLHF.